The rows below give T cell receptor beta chains drawn from one sample of a study of T cell changes during pregnancy in multiple sclerosis. TCRdb's table, derived via immunoSEQ multiplex PCR, lists solely in-frame clones and lacks some. Found here are tens of thousands of clones, roughly 92% of them singletons; the top ten hold about 3%. Specimen: CD8+ T cells from peripheral blood mononuclear cells, collected in the second trimester of pregnancy. Every receptor here comes from a female donor with multiple sclerosis, enrolled in a pregnancy study. The CDR3 runs from the conserved cysteine through the conserved F or W. Fields, in order: clone size, D gene, V gene, J gene, CDR3 protein, CDR3 DNA. A D gene is named only where the DNA matches it firmly. For some rows the clone size is stated as once, few or many, or as a class when expanded; others skip it.

clone_size: -
d_call: -
v_call: TRBV9
j_call: TRBJ2-1
cdr3_aa: CASKRGNEQFF
cdr3_nt: TGTGCCAGCAAGCGTGGGAATGAGCAGTTCTTC

clone_size: -
d_call: TRBD2
v_call: TRBV28
j_call: TRBJ2-1
cdr3_aa: CASTPQREDNEQFF
cdr3_nt: TGTGCCAGCACCCCTCAGCGGGAGGACAATGAGCAGTTCTTC

clone_size: once
d_call: TRBD2
v_call: TRBV4-1
j_call: TRBJ2-7
cdr3_aa: CASSQERDNFYEQYF
cdr3_nt: TGCGCCAGTAGCCAAGAGCGGGATAATTTTTACGAGCAGTACTTC

clone_size: -
d_call: -
v_call: TRBV27
j_call: TRBJ1-1
cdr3_aa: CASSLSPPIGGGYDEAFF
cdr3_nt: TGTGCCAGCAGTTTATCTCCACCTATCGGTGGAGGGTATGATGAAGCTTTCTTT

clone_size: -
d_call: -
v_call: TRBV27
j_call: TRBJ2-6
cdr3_aa: CASSLRTAPGANVLTF
cdr3_nt: TGTGCCAGCAGTTTAAGGACAGCACCCGGGGCCAACGTCCTGACTTTC

clone_size: -
d_call: TRBD1
v_call: TRBV4-1
j_call: TRBJ2-6
cdr3_aa: CASRSTDRGQASGANVLTF
cdr3_nt: TGCGCCAGCAGGTCTACGGACAGGGGGCAAGCCTCTGGGGCCAACGTCCTGACTTTC

clone_size: -
d_call: TRBD1
v_call: TRBV19
j_call: TRBJ2-3
cdr3_aa: CASRSRGQADTQYF
cdr3_nt: TGTGCCAGTCGTAGCAGGGGGCAGGCAGATACGCAGTATTTT

clone_size: -
d_call: -
v_call: TRBV28
j_call: TRBJ2-7
cdr3_aa: CASSLGSSYEQYF
cdr3_nt: TGTGCCAGCAGTTTGGGGAGCTCCTACGAGCAGTACTTC

clone_size: -
d_call: -
v_call: TRBV7-9
j_call: TRBJ2-2
cdr3_aa: CASSSDNPNTGELFF
cdr3_nt: TGTGCCAGCAGTTCCGACAACCCAAACACCGGGGAGCTGTTTTTT

clone_size: -
d_call: TRBD1
v_call: TRBV27
j_call: TRBJ2-1
cdr3_aa: CASSFGQGPYNEQFF
cdr3_nt: TGTGCCAGCAGTTTCGGACAGGGGCCCTACAATGAGCAGTTCTTC

clone_size: -
d_call: TRBD2
v_call: TRBV30
j_call: TRBJ2-7
cdr3_aa: CAWSVSLAGDYEQYF
cdr3_nt: TGTGCCTGGAGTGTAAGTCTAGCGGGTGACTACGAGCAGTACTTC

clone_size: once
d_call: TRBD2
v_call: TRBV5-1
j_call: TRBJ2-1
cdr3_aa: CASSTAGLAGGLYEQFF
cdr3_nt: TGCGCCAGCAGCACCGCGGGTCTAGCGGGAGGACTTTATGAGCAGTTCTTC

clone_size: -
d_call: TRBD1
v_call: TRBV27
j_call: TRBJ1-3
cdr3_aa: CASRSTGALNTIYF
cdr3_nt: TGTGCCAGCAGATCGACAGGGGCCTTAAACACCATATATTTT

clone_size: -
d_call: -
v_call: TRBV30
j_call: TRBJ1-1
cdr3_aa: CAWSVQWRERGRSFGGMNTEAFF
cdr3_nt: TGTGCCTGGAGTGTACAATGGCGCGAGAGGGGAAGAAGCTTCGGCGGGATGAACACTGAAGCTTTCTTT

clone_size: -
d_call: TRBD1
v_call: TRBV7-8
j_call: TRBJ1-4
cdr3_aa: CASSGPGQGFGATNEKLFF
cdr3_nt: TGTGCCAGCAGCGGGCCGGGACAGGGGTTCGGTGCAACTAATGAAAAACTGTTTTTT

clone_size: -
d_call: TRBD2
v_call: TRBV5-6
j_call: TRBJ2-3
cdr3_aa: CASSPAGAPQYF
cdr3_nt: TGTGCCAGCAGCCCAGCGGGAGCGCCGCAGTATTTT

clone_size: -
d_call: -
v_call: TRBV9
j_call: TRBJ2-7
cdr3_aa: CASSVDGNEDDEQYF
cdr3_nt: TGTGCCAGCAGCGTAGATGGCAACGAGGATGACGAGCAGTACTTC

clone_size: -
d_call: TRBD2
v_call: TRBV7-9
j_call: TRBJ2-3
cdr3_aa: CASGGLAGSSTDTQYF
cdr3_nt: TGTGCCAGCGGGGGACTAGCGGGCTCTAGCACAGATACGCAGTATTTT

clone_size: few
d_call: -
v_call: TRBV10-1
j_call: TRBJ2-7
cdr3_aa: CASSDGTRVYEQYF
cdr3_nt: TGCGCCAGCAGTGACGGAACTAGGGTGTACGAGCAGTACTTC

clone_size: -
d_call: TRBD2
v_call: TRBV5-1
j_call: TRBJ2-1
cdr3_aa: CASSLRLAGSYNEQFF
cdr3_nt: TGCGCCAGCAGCTTGAGACTAGCGGGATCGTACAATGAGCAGTTCTTC

clone_size: -
d_call: -
v_call: TRBV27
j_call: TRBJ1-1
cdr3_aa: CASSFGSDTEAFF
cdr3_nt: TGTGCCAGCAGTTTCGGGTCGGACACTGAAGCTTTCTTT

clone_size: -
d_call: -
v_call: TRBV25-1
j_call: TRBJ2-5
cdr3_aa: CASSEYRQYF
cdr3_nt: TGTGCCAGCAGTGAGTACAGGCAGTACTTC

clone_size: -
d_call: TRBD1
v_call: TRBV10-3
j_call: TRBJ2-3
cdr3_aa: CAISDGQGVDTQYF
cdr3_nt: TGTGCCATCAGCGACGGACAGGGAGTAGATACGCAGTATTTT

clone_size: -
d_call: -
v_call: TRBV7-9
j_call: TRBJ1-5
cdr3_aa: CASSLAGGGGNQPQHF
cdr3_nt: TGTGCCAGCAGCTTAGCGGGAGGGGGGGGTAATCAGCCCCAGCATTTT

clone_size: -
d_call: TRBD2
v_call: TRBV27
j_call: TRBJ2-7
cdr3_aa: CASSLSGEGSYEQYF
cdr3_nt: TGTGCCAGCAGTTTGTCGGGGGAGGGCTCCTACGAGCAGTACTTC

clone_size: -
d_call: -
v_call: TRBV4-1
j_call: TRBJ1-3
cdr3_aa: CASSQDRSGNTIYF
cdr3_nt: TGCGCCAGCAGCCAAGATAGGAGTGGAAACACCATATATTTT

clone_size: many
d_call: TRBD1
v_call: TRBV4-1
j_call: TRBJ1-5
cdr3_aa: CASSQVRGTDLYSNQPQHF
cdr3_nt: TGCGCCAGCAGCCAAGTAAGGGGGACAGACCTGTATAGCAATCAGCCCCAGCATTTT

clone_size: few
d_call: -
v_call: TRBV5-1
j_call: TRBJ2-1
cdr3_aa: CASSLSHLAANEQFF
cdr3_nt: TGCGCCAGCAGCTTGAGCCATTTAGCGGCAAATGAGCAGTTCTTC